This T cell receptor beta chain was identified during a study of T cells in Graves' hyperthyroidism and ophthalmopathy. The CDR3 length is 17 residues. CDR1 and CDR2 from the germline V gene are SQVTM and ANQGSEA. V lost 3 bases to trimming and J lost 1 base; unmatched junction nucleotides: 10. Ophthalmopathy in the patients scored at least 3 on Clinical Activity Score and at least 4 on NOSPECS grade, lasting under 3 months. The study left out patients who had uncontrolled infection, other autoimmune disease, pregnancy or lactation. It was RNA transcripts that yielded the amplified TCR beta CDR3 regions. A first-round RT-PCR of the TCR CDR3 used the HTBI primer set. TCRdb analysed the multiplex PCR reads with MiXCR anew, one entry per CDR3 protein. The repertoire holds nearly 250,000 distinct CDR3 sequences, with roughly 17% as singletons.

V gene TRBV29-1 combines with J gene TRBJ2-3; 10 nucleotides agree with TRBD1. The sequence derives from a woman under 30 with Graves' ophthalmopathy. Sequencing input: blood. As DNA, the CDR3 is TGCAGCGTTGATTGGGACAGGGGAGCGGGGGGCACAGATACGCAGTATTTT. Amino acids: CSVDWDRGAGGTDTQYF.